This TCR beta chain appears in the sequencing data of a study of T cell responses to AZD1222 COVID-19 vaccine. Profiling relied on immunoSEQ multiplex PCR, and the TCRdb table lists in-frame clones only, not all of them. The sample comprises under 200,000 clones, over 80% of which are singletons, and around 2.9% rests with the top ten. Trimming stripped 1 base from V and 8 bases from J, with 14 bases between. CDR3 length equals 15 residues. Germline lookup yields CDR1 MNHNS and CDR2 SASEGT. This specimen consisted of peripheral blood, obtained on day 0 of MenACWY control vaccination. The source of this sequence is an adult in good health. V and J are TRBV6-1 and TRBJ1-4; TRBD1 might be the D (6 bases). The CDR3 nucleotides read TGTGCCAGCAGTGAAGTTCCCAGGGGTAGCGAAAAACTGTTTTTT. Translated, it gives CASSEVPRGSEKLFF.